The present TCR beta chain was sequenced within a study of cytotoxic CD8 clonotypes in ibrutinib-treated CLL. Study-level background: Response samples were obtained once patients had received a median 12 months of treatment, range 6 to 36. Mean values per sample were a few hundred thousand productive templates and more than 90,000 productive rearrangements. Whole-study findings and limits: Progressing and sustained-remission patients had different sampling times. Having risen at ibrutinib response, clonality had fallen back toward baseline by progression.

Sequencing used immunoSEQ multiplex PCR; TCRdb keeps in-frame clones, though not all of them. Of some 170,000 clones detected, roughly 90% appear once; the ten largest clones hold 3%. A word on this clone: What it binds is unknown.

This receptor was obtained from a human donor with chronic lymphocytic leukemia. Sequences were derived from PBMCs, sampled at disease progression, from a patient treated with ibrutinib.

The CDR3 nucleotides are TGTGCCAGCCACCCAGGGTCCTACGAGCAGTACTTC. Its protein is CASHPGSYEQYF. The chain employs TRBV2 and TRBJ2-7, with D tentatively TRBD1 (5 bases). CDR1 and CDR2 from the germline V gene are SNHLY and FYNNEI. The length of the CDR3 is 12 residues. Trimming removed 8 bases at V and 1 base at J, with 9 bases between.